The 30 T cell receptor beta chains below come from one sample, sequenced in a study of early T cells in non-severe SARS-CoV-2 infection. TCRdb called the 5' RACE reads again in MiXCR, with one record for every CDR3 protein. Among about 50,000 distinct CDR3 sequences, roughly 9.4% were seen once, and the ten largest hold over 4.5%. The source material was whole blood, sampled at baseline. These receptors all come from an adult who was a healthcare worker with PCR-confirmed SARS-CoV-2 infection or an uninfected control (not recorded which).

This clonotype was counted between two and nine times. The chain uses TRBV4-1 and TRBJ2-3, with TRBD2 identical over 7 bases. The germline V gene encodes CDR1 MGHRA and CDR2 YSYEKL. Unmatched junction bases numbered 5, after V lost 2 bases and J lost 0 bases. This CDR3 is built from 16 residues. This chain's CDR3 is CASSQRAGASTDTQYF. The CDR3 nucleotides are TGCGCCAGCAGCCAAAGGGCGGGAGCTAGCACAGATACGCAGTATTTT.

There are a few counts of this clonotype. The CDR3 loop reads CASRPRTGDGELFF. The CDR3 DNA reads TGTGCCAGCAGACCCCGGACCGGGGACGGGGAGCTGTTTTTT. The chain recombines TRBV12-3 or TRBV12-4 with TRBJ2-2; a weak D match, TRBD2 (5 bases). The CDR3 covers 14 residues. V lost 6 bases and J lost 7, with 15 bases in between.

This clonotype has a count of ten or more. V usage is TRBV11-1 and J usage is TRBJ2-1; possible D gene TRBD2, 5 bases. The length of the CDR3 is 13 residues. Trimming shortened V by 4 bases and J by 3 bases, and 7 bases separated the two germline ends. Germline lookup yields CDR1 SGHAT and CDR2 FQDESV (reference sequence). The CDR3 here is CASSWTRYNEQFF. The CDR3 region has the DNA TGTGCCAGCAGCTGGACTCGCTACAATGAGCAGTTCTTC.

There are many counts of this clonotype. Here the CDR3 DNA reads TGTGCCAGCAGCTTAGTTTTTGCAACCGAAGCTTTCTTT. Translated: CASSLVFATEAFF. The chain recombines TRBV7-9 with TRBJ1-1, with unresolved D. V dropped 1 base and J dropped 8 bases, with 11 bases sitting between them. This CDR3 has 13 amino acids. The germline V gene has CDR1 SEHNR and CDR2 FQNEAQ (reference sequence).

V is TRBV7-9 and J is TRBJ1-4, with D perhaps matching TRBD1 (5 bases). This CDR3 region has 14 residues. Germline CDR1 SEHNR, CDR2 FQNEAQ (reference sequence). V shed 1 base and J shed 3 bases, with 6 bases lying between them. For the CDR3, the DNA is TGTGCCAGCAGCTTAGGGGGACCTAATGAAAAACTGTTTTTT. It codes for CASSLGGPNEKLFF.

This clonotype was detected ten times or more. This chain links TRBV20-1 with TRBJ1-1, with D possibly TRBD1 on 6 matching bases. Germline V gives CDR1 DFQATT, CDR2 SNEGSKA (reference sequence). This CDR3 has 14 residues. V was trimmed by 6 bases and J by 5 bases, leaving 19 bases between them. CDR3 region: CSAHPGARGTEAFF. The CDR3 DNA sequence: TGCAGTGCGCACCCAGGGGCCCGGGGAACTGAAGCTTTCTTT.

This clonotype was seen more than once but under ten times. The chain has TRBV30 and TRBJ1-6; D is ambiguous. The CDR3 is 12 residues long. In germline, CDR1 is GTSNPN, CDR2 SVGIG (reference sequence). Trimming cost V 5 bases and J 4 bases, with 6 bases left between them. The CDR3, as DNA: TGTGCCTGGCGGCAGTATAATTCACCCCTCCACTTT. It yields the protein CAWRQYNSPLHF.

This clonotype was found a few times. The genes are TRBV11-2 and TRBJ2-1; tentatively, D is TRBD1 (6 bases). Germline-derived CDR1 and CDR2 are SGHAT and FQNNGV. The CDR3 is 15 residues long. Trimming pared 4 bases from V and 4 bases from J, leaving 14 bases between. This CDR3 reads CASSSRDTTYNEQFF. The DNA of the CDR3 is TGTGCCAGCAGCTCCCGGGACACCACATACAATGAGCAGTTCTTC.

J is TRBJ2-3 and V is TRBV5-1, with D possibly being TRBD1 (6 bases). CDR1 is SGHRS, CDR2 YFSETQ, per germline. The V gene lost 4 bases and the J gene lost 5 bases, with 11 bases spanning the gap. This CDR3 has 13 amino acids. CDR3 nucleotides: TGCGCCAGCAGCGCAGGGGAAGGAGATACGCAGTATTTT. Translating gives CASSAGEGDTQYF.

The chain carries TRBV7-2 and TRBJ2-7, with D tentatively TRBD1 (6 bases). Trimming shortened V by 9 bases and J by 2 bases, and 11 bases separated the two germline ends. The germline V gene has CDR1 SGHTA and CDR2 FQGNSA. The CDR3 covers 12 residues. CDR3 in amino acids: CASQQGAYEQYF. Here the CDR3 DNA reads TGTGCCAGTCAACAGGGAGCCTACGAGCAGTACTTC.

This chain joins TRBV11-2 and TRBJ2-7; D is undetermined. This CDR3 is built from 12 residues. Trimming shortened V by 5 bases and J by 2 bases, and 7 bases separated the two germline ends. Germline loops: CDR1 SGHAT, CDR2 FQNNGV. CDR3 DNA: TGTGCCAGCAGCCTCAACGCCTACGAGCAGTACTTC. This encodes CASSLNAYEQYF. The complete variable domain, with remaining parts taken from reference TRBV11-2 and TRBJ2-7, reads EAGVAQSPRYKIIEKRQSVAFWCNPISGHATLYWYQQILGQGPKLLIQFQNNGVVDDSQLPKDRFSAERLKGVDSTLKIQPAKLEDSAVYLCASSLNAYEQYFGPGTRLTVT.

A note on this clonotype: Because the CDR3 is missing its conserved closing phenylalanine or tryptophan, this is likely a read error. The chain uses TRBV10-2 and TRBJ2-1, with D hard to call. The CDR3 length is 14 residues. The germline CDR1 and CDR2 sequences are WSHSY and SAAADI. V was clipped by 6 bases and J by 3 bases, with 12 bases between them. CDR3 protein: CASSEPSVYNEQFL. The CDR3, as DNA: TGCGCCAGCAGCGAACCATCGGTCTACAATGAGCAGTTCTTG.

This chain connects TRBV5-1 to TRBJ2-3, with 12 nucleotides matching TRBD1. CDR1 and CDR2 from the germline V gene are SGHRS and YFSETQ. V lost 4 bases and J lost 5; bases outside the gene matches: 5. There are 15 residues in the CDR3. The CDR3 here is CASSPGQGAGDTQYF. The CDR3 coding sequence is TGCGCCAGCAGCCCGGGACAGGGGGCGGGAGATACGCAGTATTTT.

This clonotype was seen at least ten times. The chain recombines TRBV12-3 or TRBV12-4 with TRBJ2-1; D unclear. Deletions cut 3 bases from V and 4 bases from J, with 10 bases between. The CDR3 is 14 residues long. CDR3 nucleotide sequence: TGTGCCAGCAGTTTCATAAGGGTTTACAATGAGCAGTTCTTC. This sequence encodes CASSFIRVYNEQFF.

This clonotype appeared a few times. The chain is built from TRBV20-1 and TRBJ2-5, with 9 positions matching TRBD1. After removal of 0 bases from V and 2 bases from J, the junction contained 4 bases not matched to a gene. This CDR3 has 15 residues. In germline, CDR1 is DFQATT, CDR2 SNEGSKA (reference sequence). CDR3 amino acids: CSAREDRGTQETQYF. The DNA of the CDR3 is TGCAGTGCTAGAGAAGACAGGGGGACACAAGAGACCCAGTACTTC.

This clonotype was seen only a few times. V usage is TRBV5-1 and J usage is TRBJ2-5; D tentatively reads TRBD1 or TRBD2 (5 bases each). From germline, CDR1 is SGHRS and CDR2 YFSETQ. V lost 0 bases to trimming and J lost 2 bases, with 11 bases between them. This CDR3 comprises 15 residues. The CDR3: CASSLGGRLQETQYF. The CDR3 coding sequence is TGCGCCAGCAGCTTGGGGGGACGGCTACAAGAGACCCAGTACTTC.

In nucleotides, the CDR3 is TGTGCCAGCAGTTTTAATGGCTACACCTTC. It encodes CASSFNGYTF. The chain recombines TRBV12-3 or TRBV12-4 with TRBJ1-2, with no clear D. The V and J ends lost 3 bases and 6 bases respectively, with 2 bases between them. The CDR3 runs 10 residues.

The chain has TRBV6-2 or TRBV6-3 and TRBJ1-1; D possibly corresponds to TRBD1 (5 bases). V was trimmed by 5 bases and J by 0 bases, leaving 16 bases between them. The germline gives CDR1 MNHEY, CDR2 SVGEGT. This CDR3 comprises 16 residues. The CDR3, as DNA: TGTGCCAGCAGTCCCACGGGGCGGGGCGTGAACACTGAAGCTTTCTTT. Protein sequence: CASSPTGRGVNTEAFF.

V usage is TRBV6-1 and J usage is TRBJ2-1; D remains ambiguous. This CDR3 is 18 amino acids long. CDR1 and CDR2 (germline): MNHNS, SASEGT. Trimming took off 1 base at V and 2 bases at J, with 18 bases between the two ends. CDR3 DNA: TGTGCCAGCAGTGAAGGTTTTTATTTGACGCCCACCTACAATGAGCAGTTCTTC. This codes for CASSEGFYLTPTYNEQFF.

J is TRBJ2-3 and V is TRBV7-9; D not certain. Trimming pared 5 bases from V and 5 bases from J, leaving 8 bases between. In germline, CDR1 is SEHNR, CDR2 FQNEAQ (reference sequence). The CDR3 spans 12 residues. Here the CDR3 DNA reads TGTGCCAGCAGCCTGTCTAGAGATACGCAGTATTTT. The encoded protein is CASSLSRDTQYF.

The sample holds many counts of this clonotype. CDR3 bases: TGTGCCAGCAGTTGGGGGGTAGTCCCCTCCTACAATGAGCAGTTCTTC. It codes for CASSWGVVPSYNEQFF. The chain links TRBV12-3 or TRBV12-4 to TRBJ2-1, with D perhaps TRBD2 (6 bases). The CDR3 spans 16 residues. V was pared by 4 bases and J by 0 bases, with 13 bases between.

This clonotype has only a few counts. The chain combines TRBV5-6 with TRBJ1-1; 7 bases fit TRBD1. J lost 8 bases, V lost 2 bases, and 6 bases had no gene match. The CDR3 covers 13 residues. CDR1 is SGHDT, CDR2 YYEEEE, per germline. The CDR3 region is CASSFRTGTEAFF. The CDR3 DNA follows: TGTGCCAGCAGCTTTAGGACAGGAACCGAAGCTTTCTTT. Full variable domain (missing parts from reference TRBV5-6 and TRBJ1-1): DAGVTQSPTHLIKTRGQQVTLRCSPKSGHDTVSWYQQALGQGPQFIFQYYEEEERQRGNFPDRFSGHQFPNYSSELNVNALLLGDSALYLCASSFRTGTEAFFGQGTRLTVV.

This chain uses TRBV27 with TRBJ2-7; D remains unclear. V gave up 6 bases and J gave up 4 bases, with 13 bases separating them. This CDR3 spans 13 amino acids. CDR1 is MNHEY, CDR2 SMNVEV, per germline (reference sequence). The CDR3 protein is CASSLKVGYEQYF. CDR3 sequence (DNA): TGTGCCAGCAGCCTTAAGGTGGGGTACGAGCAGTACTTC.

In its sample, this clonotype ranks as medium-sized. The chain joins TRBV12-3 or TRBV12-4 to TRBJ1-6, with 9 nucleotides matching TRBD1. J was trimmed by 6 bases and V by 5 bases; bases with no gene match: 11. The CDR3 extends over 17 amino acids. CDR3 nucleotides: TGTGCCAGCAGTCAAGGGGGATCGGGACAGGGTAATTCACCCCTCCACTTT. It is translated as CASSQGGSGQGNSPLHF.

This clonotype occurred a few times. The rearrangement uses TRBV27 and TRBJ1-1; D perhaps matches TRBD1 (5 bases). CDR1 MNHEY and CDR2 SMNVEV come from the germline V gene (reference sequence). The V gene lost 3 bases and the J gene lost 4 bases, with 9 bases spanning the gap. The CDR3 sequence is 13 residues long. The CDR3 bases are TGTGCCAGCAGTTTTCAGGGATCCACTGAAGCTTTCTTT. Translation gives CASSFQGSTEAFF.

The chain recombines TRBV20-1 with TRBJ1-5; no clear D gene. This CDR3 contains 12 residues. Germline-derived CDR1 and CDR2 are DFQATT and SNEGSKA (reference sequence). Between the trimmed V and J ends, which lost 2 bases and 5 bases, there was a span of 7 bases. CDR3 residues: CSARRVDQPQHF. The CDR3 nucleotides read TGCAGTGCTAGAAGGGTAGATCAGCCCCAGCATTTT.

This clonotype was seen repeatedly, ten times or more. In nucleotides, the CDR3 is TGTGCCTGGAGTGGGGGAACAGACTCTGGCTACACCTTC. It specifies CAWSGGTDSGYTF. The rearrangement links TRBV30 to TRBJ1-2; D unresolved. There are 13 residues in the CDR3. Germline V CDR1 and CDR2: GTSNPN, SVGIG (reference sequence). V lost 1 base and J lost 7, with 13 bases in between.

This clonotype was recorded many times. The CDR3 here is CASSFSGMGGELFF. CDR3 DNA sequence: TGTGCCAGCAGCTTCTCAGGGATGGGCGGGGAGCTGTTTTTT. The rearrangement links TRBV7-3 to TRBJ2-2; D perhaps matches TRBD1 (5 bases). This CDR3 is 14 amino acids long. V lost 3 bases, J lost 7 bases, and 12 bases lay in between. The V gene's germline CDR1 is SGHTA and CDR2 FQGTGA.

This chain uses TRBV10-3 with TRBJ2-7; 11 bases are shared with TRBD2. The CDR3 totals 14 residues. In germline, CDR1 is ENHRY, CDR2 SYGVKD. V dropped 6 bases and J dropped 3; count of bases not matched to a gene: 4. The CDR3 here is CAIRPTSGDYEQYF. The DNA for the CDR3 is TGTGCCATCAGACCGACTAGCGGGGACTACGAGCAGTACTTC.

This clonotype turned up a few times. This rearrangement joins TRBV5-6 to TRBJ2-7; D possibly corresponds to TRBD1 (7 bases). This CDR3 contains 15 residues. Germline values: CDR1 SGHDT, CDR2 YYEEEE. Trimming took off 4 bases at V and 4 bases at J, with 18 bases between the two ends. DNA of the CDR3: TGTGCCAGCAGCCGCGGAAGGTCAGGGGGGTACGAGCAGTACTTC. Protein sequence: CASSRGRSGGYEQYF.